Shown below are 14 T cell receptor beta chains from a single sample sequenced in a study of cytomegalovirus exposure and HLA in healthy donors. With 60 Vbeta and 13 Jbeta primers, the PCR was carried out. Method: immunoSEQ multiplex PCR; TCRdb's copy keeps in-frame clones and lacks some. The sample lists 170,000 or so clones, 80% to 85% occurring once. Source material: PBMCs. These receptors came from a man between 45 and 60 years old in good health and CMV-seronegative.

CDR3 coding DNA: TGCAGCGTCGCGGGACTAGCGGGCCGCTCCTACGAGCAGTACTTC. Protein: CSVAGLAGRSYEQYF. The V gene is TRBV29-1, the J gene TRBJ2-7; 12 nucleotides line up with TRBD2. The CDR3 totals 15 residues. The trim removed 6 bases at V and 0 bases at J, leaving 6 bases unmatched. Germline CDR1 reads SQVTM; CDR2 reads ANQGSEA.

V and J are TRBV18 and TRBJ1-5; D unclear. Trimming shortened V by 1 base and J by 0 bases, and 19 bases separated the two germline ends. CDR3 size: 19 residues. The germline CDR1 and CDR2 sequences are KGHSH and LQKENI. The chain's CDR3 is CASSPLNLHSGNSNQPQHF. The DNA of the CDR3 is TGTGCCAGCTCACCACTAAACCTCCACAGCGGAAATAGCAATCAGCCCCAGCATTTT.

The chain has TRBV6-5 and TRBJ2-3; TRBD1 agrees at 7 bases. This CDR3 has 16 amino acids. CDR1 and CDR2 from the germline V gene are MNHEY and SVGAGI. V lost 2 bases to trimming and J lost 4 bases; unmatched junction nucleotides: 9. CDR3 sequence reads: CASSYPRQGWADTQYF. CDR3 DNA sequence: TGTGCCAGCAGTTACCCGCGACAGGGTTGGGCAGATACGCAGTATTTT.

This clone came up a few times. V and J are TRBV7-9 and TRBJ2-5, with D possibly TRBD2 on 6 matching bases. The J call may be mistaken, given a closer DNA end match to TRBJ2-7. This CDR3 comprises 16 residues. Germline V gene lookup returns CDR1 SEHNR and CDR2 FQNEAQ (reference sequence). CDR3 protein: CASSLAPFGSSYEQYF. The CDR3, as DNA: TGTGCCAGCAGCTTAGCCCCTTTCGGGAGCTCCTACGAGCAGTACTTC.

The rearrangement joins TRBV18 to TRBJ2-5; 9 nucleotides match TRBD1. The CDR3 consists of 15 residues. V was clipped by 3 bases and J by 5 bases; unmatched bases: 7. Germline V gene data show CDR1 as KGHSH and CDR2 as LQKENI. The CDR3 reads CASSPLWGTGETQYF. Here the CDR3 DNA reads TGTGCCAGCTCACCCCTCTGGGGGACAGGGGAGACCCAGTACTTC.

The V gene is TRBV25-1, the J gene TRBJ1-2, with TRBD1 identical over 11 bases. With V trimmed by 8 bases and J by 7 bases, 6 bases remained unmatched. Germline assignment: CDR1 MGHDK and CDR2 SYGVNS. The CDR3 is made up of 13 amino acids. CDR3 sequence reads: CASRDRGISGYTF. Written as DNA, the CDR3 is TGTGCCAGCCGGGACAGGGGGATCAGTGGCTACACCTTC.

This chain joins TRBV7-2 and TRBJ2-4; the D gene is possibly TRBD1 (6 bases). The germline CDR1 and CDR2 sequences are SGHTA and FQGNSA. There are 13 residues in the CDR3. V was trimmed by 6 bases and J by 7 bases, leaving 13 bases between them. CDR3 sequence (DNA): TGTGCCAGCAGTTTGAGGGGGACCAACATTCAGTACTTC. As protein: CASSLRGTNIQYF.

The rearrangement uses TRBV15 and TRBJ1-3; no firm D call. Germline V gene lookup returns CDR1 LNHNV and CDR2 YYDKDF (reference sequence). The CDR3 extends over 15 amino acids. V gave up 3 bases and J gave up 1 base, with 10 bases separating them. The CDR3 region is CATSRGSSSGNTIYF. DNA for the CDR3: TGTGCCACCAGCAGGGGGAGCTCTTCTGGAAACACCATATATTTT.

The rearrangement joins TRBV5-1 to TRBJ2-2; TRBD2 aligns across 8 bases. V shed 3 bases and J 2 bases; nucleotides not matched to a gene: 12. CDR1 and CDR2 from the germline V gene are SGHRS and YFSETQ. The CDR3 runs 18 residues. CDR3 DNA sequence: TGCGCCAGCAGCTGGAGTAGTCGGACTAGCTACAACACCGGGGAGCTGTTTTTT. As protein: CASSWSSRTSYNTGELFF.

The chain couples TRBV7-2 to TRBJ2-6, with 9 nucleotides matching TRBD2. The CDR3 contains 16 residues. V lost 5 bases to trimming and J lost 2 bases; unmatched junction nucleotides: 4. Germline loops: CDR1 SGHTA, CDR2 FQGNSA. This chain's CDR3 is CASSAAGGTGANVLTF. The CDR3 DNA reads TGTGCCAGCAGCGCGGCGGGGGGGACTGGGGCCAACGTCCTGACTTTC.

The chain has TRBV7-9 and TRBJ1-1, with TRBD1 as a possible D gene (5 bases). The length of the CDR3 is 14 residues. CDR1 SEHNR and CDR2 FQNEAQ come from the germline V gene (reference sequence). V lost 1 base and J lost 4, with 10 bases in between. The CDR3 protein is CASSLGRAATEAFF. The CDR3 DNA is TGTGCCAGCAGCTTAGGCAGGGCGGCCACTGAAGCTTTCTTT.

The chain employs TRBV2 and TRBJ2-5; a possible D gene is TRBD1 (5 bases). Germline lookup yields CDR1 SNHLY and CDR2 FYNNEI. Trimming took off 1 base at V and 9 bases at J, with 15 bases between the two ends. CDR3 length equals 14 residues. CDR3 in DNA: TGTGCCAGCAGTGAAGACCAGGGTATGTGGGCCCAGTACTTC. As protein: CASSEDQGMWAQYF.

The chain carries TRBV18 and TRBJ2-3, with D possibly TRBD2 on 5 matching bases. The germline V gene encodes CDR1 KGHSH and CDR2 LQKENI. Trimming stripped 1 base from V and 1 base from J, with 6 bases between. The CDR3 loop spans 14 amino acids. CDR3 nucleotide sequence: TGTGCCAGCTCACCACAGGGAGGCACAGATACGCAGTATTTT. This translates into CASSPQGGTDTQYF.

The CDR3 spells CASSLSGYTGELFF. The DNA of the CDR3 is TGCGCCAGCAGCTTATCGGGTTACACCGGGGAGCTGTTTTTT. The chain employs TRBV5-1 and TRBJ2-2, with D hard to call. CDR1 SGHRS and CDR2 YFSETQ come from the germline V gene. The CDR3 loop spans 14 amino acids. V lost 2 bases to trimming and J lost 3 bases, with 8 bases between them.